These T cell receptor beta chains were read from a single sample in a study of cytomegalovirus exposure and HLA in healthy donors. Assay: immunoSEQ multiplex PCR; the TCRdb copy retains only in-frame clones and omits some. The profile shows fewer than 150,000 clones, under 85% of them singletons. Sequencing input: PBMCs. These receptors all come from a human donor in good health. CDR3s include the opening cysteine and the closing phenylalanine or tryptophan. Fields, in order: V gene, clone size, D gene, J gene, CDR3 DNA, CDR3 protein. The D gene is left open where the match is weak. Clone size is shown for a subset of rows, as once, few, many or a class of expanded clone.

TRBV5-1	-	TRBD1	TRBJ2-1	TGCGCCAGCAGCTCGACAGGGAATGAGCAGTTCTTC	CASSSTGNEQFF
TRBV27	-	-	TRBJ1-2	TGTGCCAGCAGTTTGACGGTACCCACTATGGTTGGCTACACCTTC	CASSLTVPTMVGYTF
TRBV5-4	-	-	TRBJ1-2	TGTGCCAGCACGACAGGCCTTCCAGTCCGAAACTATGGCTACACCTTC	CASTTGLPVRNYGYTF
TRBV5-1	-	TRBD1	TRBJ1-2	TGCGCCAGCAGCGTAAGGACAGGGGGCCCAGGCTACACCTTC	CASSVRTGGPGYTF
TRBV7-9	-	-	TRBJ2-1	TGTGCCAGCAGAATGACTAGGGATGAGCAGTTCTTC	CASRMTRDEQFF
TRBV2	-	TRBD2	TRBJ2-7	TGTGCCAGCGGGGGGAGGGTCAGCTCCTACGAGCAGTACTTC	CASGGRVSSYEQYF
TRBV7-2	-	TRBD2	TRBJ2-7	TGTGCCAGCGTCCTTAGCGGGAGGTTTACCGACGAGCAGTACTTC	CASVLSGRFTDEQYF
TRBV6-5	once	-	TRBJ1-4	TGTGCCAGCAGTTACTCTGGGACTGGTCATGAAAAACTGTTTTTT	CASSYSGTGHEKLFF
TRBV13	-	-	TRBJ2-6	TGTGCCAGCAGCTTAAATGGTCGGCCAGGGTCTGGGGCCAACGTCCTGACTTTC	CASSLNGRPGSGANVLTF
TRBV5-6	-	-	TRBJ1-2	TGTGCCAGCAGCTTGGCGGCGACAACTAACTATGGCTACACCTTC	CASSLAATTNYGYTF
TRBV28	-	-	TRBJ1-2	TGTGCCAGCAGGCCAGTGACAGTTAACTATGGCTACACCTTC	CASRPVTVNYGYTF
TRBV6-5	-	-	TRBJ2-7	TGTGCCAGCAGTTACTCCTCCAGGGGCCCCTACGAGCAGTACTTC	CASSYSSRGPYEQYF
TRBV10-2	-	TRBD2	TRBJ2-1	TGCGCCAGCAGTGACCCTTCCGGGACTAGCGGGGGATACAATGAGCAGTTCTTC	CASSDPSGTSGGYNEQFF
TRBV5-4	-	-	TRBJ1-4	TGTGCCAGCAGCCTGGGGGGGGTCTATGAAAAACTGTTTTTT	CASSLGGVYEKLFF
TRBV9	-	-	TRBJ2-5	TGTGCCAGCAGCGTAGGCCGGGAGAAGACCCAGTACTTC	CASSVGREKTQYF
TRBV7-9	-	TRBD1	TRBJ1-6	TGTGCCAGCAGGGGACAGGGACAGGATAATTCACCCCTCCACTTT	CASRGQGQDNSPLHF
TRBV11-2	-	TRBD1	TRBJ1-4	TGTGCCAGCAGCTTCGACAGGGCGGGTCGGGGTAATGAAAAACTGTTTTTT	CASSFDRAGRGNEKLFF
TRBV7-9	-	TRBD1	TRBJ2-7	TGTGCCAGCAGCTGGACAGGGAGCTCCTACGAGCAGTACTTC	CASSWTGSSYEQYF
TRBV19	-	-	TRBJ1-2	TGTGCCAGTAGTATACTACCTGGGCAGGGTCATGGCTACACCTTC	CASSILPGQGHGYTF
TRBV9	-	-	TRBJ1-4	TGTGCCAGCAGCTCGGGGAGGGCCTCAACTAATGAAAAACTGTTTTTT	CASSSGRASTNEKLFF
TRBV19	-	-	TRBJ2-2	TGTGCCTCAAACGCAGGGGTGGGCGGGGAGCTGTTTTTT	CASNAGVGGELFF
TRBV28	-	-	TRBJ2-7	TGTGCCAGCAGTTTGGGGGGCGAGCAGTACTTC	CASSLGGEQYF
TRBV29-1	-	TRBD2	TRBJ2-6	TGCAGCGCCGGCGGGGAAGCGGGATCCTCTGGGGCCAACGTCCTGACTTTC	CSAGGEAGSSGANVLTF
TRBV27	-	TRBD1	TRBJ1-5	TGTGCCAGCAGCCCACTAGGGACAGTAAATCAGCCCCAGCATTTT	CASSPLGTVNQPQHF
TRBV18	-	-	TRBJ2-3	TGTGCCAGCTCACTCAGGGCGGGGCCAGATACGCAGTATTTT	CASSLRAGPDTQYF
TRBV9	-	-	TRBJ1-1	TGTGCCAGCAGCGAACTCGGCGACGCTGGAGATGGTGAAGCTTTCTTT	CASSELGDAGDGEAFF
TRBV4-1	-	-	TRBJ2-3	TGCGCCAGCAGCCAAGTCCCAGGTACAGATACGCAGTATTTT	CASSQVPGTDTQYF
TRBV5-1	-	-	TRBJ2-6	TGCGCCAGCAGCGTAGCAGGGTCTGGGGCCAACGTCCTGACTTTC	CASSVAGSGANVLTF